This T cell receptor beta chain derives from a study of shared clonotypes between healthy human individuals. The V gene's germline CDR1 is MDHEN and CDR2 SYDVKM. The V end was cut by 7 bases, the J end by 10 bases, with 20 bases between. The CDR3 runs to 14 residues. When replicate PCRs were run on sorted subsets, they used 150 to 200 ng DNA, approximately 27,000 T cell genomes. Method: immunoSEQ multiplex PCR; TCRdb's copy keeps in-frame clones and lacks some. This repertoire shows under 200,000 clones, about 93% found once; its top ten account for more than 0.065%. Sequencing was performed on naive CD4+ T cells sorted from blood. Regarding subset: CD45RA+ positively selected. The genes are TRBV28 and TRBJ2-1; a possible D gene is TRBD2 (5 bases). The origin of this receptor is a woman aged 30 to 39 in good health. The CDR3 spells CASKEDSVPGEQFF. In DNA, the CDR3 is TGTGCCAGCAAAGAGGACTCTGTACCGGGGGAGCAGTTCTTC.